Below are 20 T cell receptor beta chains sequenced from a single sample in a study of T cells in Graves' hyperthyroidism and ophthalmopathy (dated by TCRdb to about 2019). Library generation was performed with multiplex PCR. Sequenced on an Illumina HiSeq 2000. Amplification of TCR beta CDR3 regions was carried out from RNA transcripts. The first round of RT-PCR for the TCR CDR3 was performed with the HTBI primer set and the Qiagen OneStep RT-PCR kit. The public reads were reanalyzed by TCRdb: fastp trimming at Q25, MiXCR alignment, in-frame beta chains only. Each CDR3 protein gets just one entry, which takes the most common genes and DNA from the rows behind it. The table for this sample lists about 280,000 distinct CDR3 sequences; about 25% of them were counted only once. The biggest ten clones account for approximately 30% of the sample. Input material: blood. The receptors originated from a man aged 35 to 55 with Graves' hyperthyroidism that later progressed to Graves' ophthalmopathy.

The CDR3 region is CAWSALNRGYEQYF. In DNA form, the CDR3 reads TGTGCCTGGAGTGCATTAAACAGGGGTTACGAGCAGTACTTC. The chain has TRBV30 and TRBJ2-7, with 7 bases aligning to TRBD1. This CDR3 spans 14 amino acids. V trimming: 1 base; J trimming: 4 bases; junction bases outside the gene matches: 7. Germline CDR1 GTSNPN, CDR2 SVGIG (reference sequence).

This clonotype was observed many times. This chain joins TRBV12-3 or TRBV12-4 and TRBJ2-7; 8 bases fit TRBD1. Trimming cost V 7 bases and J 2 bases; bases outside gene matches: 7. The CDR3 length is 14 residues. CDR3 nucleotide sequence: TGTGCCAGCACCCGGACAGGGAAGACCTACGAGCAGTACTTC. It yields the protein CASTRTGKTYEQYF.

Many counts were recorded for this clonotype. This chain links TRBV4-1 with TRBJ2-5, with 8 bases aligning to TRBD1. This CDR3 is 18 amino acids long. Per germline, CDR1 MGHRA and CDR2 YSYEKL. V was pared by 1 base and J by 2 bases, with 12 bases of the junction left unmatched. CDR3 in amino acids: CASSQVGTGIWRQETQYF. The CDR3 bases are TGCGCCAGCAGCCAAGTGGGGACAGGAATTTGGCGTCAAGAGACCCAGTACTTC.

This clonotype was found many times. The chain is built from TRBV11-3 and TRBJ2-7; D unclear. CDR1 and CDR2 (germline): SGHNT, YENEEA. The CDR3 covers 17 residues. V was clipped by 0 bases and J by 4 bases, with 19 bases between them. The CDR3 DNA sequence: TGTGCCAGCAGCTTAGATGTAATCAGGTCGGTAGGTTACGAGCAGTACTTC. Encoded protein: CASSLDVIRSVGYEQYF.

This clonotype was seen many times. The chain carries TRBV14 and TRBJ1-1, with D perhaps TRBD1 (5 bases). The CDR3 covers 15 residues. CDR1 is SGHDN and CDR2 is FVKESK in the germline V gene. V lost 0 bases, J lost 5 bases, and 13 bases lay in between. The CDR3 DNA sequence: TGTGCCAGCAGCCAAGATCCGCCGGGGGGGACTGAAGCTTTCTTT. It is translated as CASSQDPPGGTEAFF.

V is TRBV12-3 or TRBV12-4 and J is TRBJ2-7; 7 nucleotides match TRBD1. This CDR3 has 13 residues. V lost 6 bases to trimming and J lost 3 bases; unmatched junction nucleotides: 5. CDR3 sequence (DNA): TGTGCCAGCAGGGGGACAGACCTCTACGAGCAGTACTTC. Its protein is CASRGTDLYEQYF.

This clonotype was seen many times. The chain links TRBV27 to TRBJ2-4, with no clear D. V was cut by 1 base and J by 0 bases, with 7 bases left in between. Germline V gene data show CDR1 as MNHEY and CDR2 as SMNVEV (reference sequence). There are 15 residues in the CDR3. CDR3 coding DNA: TGTGCCAGCAGTTTATTGGACCCAGCCAAAAACATTCAGTACTTC. Translated, it gives CASSLLDPAKNIQYF.

The gene calls are TRBV6-2 or TRBV6-3 and TRBJ2-4, with a tentative D call TRBD1 (6 bases). The CDR3 totals 14 residues. Germline assignment: CDR1 MNHEY and CDR2 SVGEGT. V was shortened by 6 bases and J by 7 bases, with 16 bases between the two germline ends. The CDR3 loop is CASSPTGPVNIQYF. For the CDR3, the DNA is TGTGCCAGCAGCCCAACAGGGCCGGTGAACATTCAGTACTTC.

This chain joins TRBV28 and TRBJ2-7; D is perhaps TRBD1 (6 bases). Germline CDR1 MDHEN, CDR2 SYDVKM. The CDR3 loop spans 15 amino acids. Trimming removed 7 bases from V and 0 bases from J, with 16 bases in between. The CDR3 DNA sequence: TGTGCCAGCAAGTTAGGAGGACAGATCTCCTACGAGCAGTACTTC. Protein sequence: CASKLGGQISYEQYF.

V usage is TRBV12-3 or TRBV12-4 and J usage is TRBJ1-1; maybe TRBD1 (5 bases). The CDR3 totals 13 residues. Trimming took 6 bases from V and 4 from J, leaving 12 bases between them. The CDR3 region is CASRTSRATEAFF. DNA for the CDR3: TGTGCCAGCAGGACCTCCAGGGCCACTGAAGCTTTCTTT.

This clonotype showed up just a few times. The rearrangement links TRBV28 to TRBJ2-6; 9 positions match TRBD1. V was clipped by 4 bases and J by 2 bases; unmatched bases: 9. The germline CDR1 and CDR2 sequences are MDHEN and SYDVKM. The CDR3 loop spans 18 amino acids. The CDR3 nucleotides read TGTGCCAGCAGTTCCCCGGGACAGGGAAAGGCTGGGGCCAACGTCCTGACTTTC. As protein: CASSSPGQGKAGANVLTF.

The table lists this clonotype with a few counts. The chain is built from TRBV6-5 and TRBJ1-2, with 9 bases that match TRBD1. V lost 2 bases to trimming and J lost 5 bases; unmatched junction nucleotides: 9. Germline loops: CDR1 MNHEY, CDR2 SVGAGI. The CDR3 extends over 16 amino acids. CDR3 region: CASSYTPGQGPYGYTF. The DNA for the CDR3 is TGTGCCAGCAGTTACACCCCGGGACAGGGTCCATATGGCTACACCTTC.

This clonotype is a singleton in its sample. V is TRBV7-2 and J is TRBJ1-1, with TRBD1 matching 8 bases. J gave up 11 bases and V 6 bases, and 8 bases lay outside the gene matches. Germline values: CDR1 SGHTA, CDR2 FQGNSA. This CDR3 comprises 12 residues. The CDR3 protein is CASRPRQGLAFF. The CDR3 nucleotides are TGTGCCAGCAGACCGAGACAGGGGTTGGCTTTCTTT.

The table lists this clonotype with many counts. The rearrangement links TRBV15 to TRBJ2-5, with D possibly TRBD1 on 5 matching bases. The ends were cut back, 0 bases at V and 6 bases at J, with 8 bases in the middle. The germline gives CDR1 LNHNV, CDR2 YYDKDF (reference sequence). This CDR3 is built from 13 residues. In DNA, the CDR3 is TGTGCCACCAGCAGAGAAAGGGGTCAGACCCAGTACTTC. Its protein product is CATSRERGQTQYF.

This clonotype was detected many times. V usage is TRBV5-1 and J usage is TRBJ2-7; D not resolved. Trimming stripped 7 bases from V and 0 bases from J, with 11 bases between. Germline assignment: CDR1 SGHRS and CDR2 YFSETQ. The CDR3 runs 13 residues. CDR3 region: CASSWTVSYEQYF. DNA of the CDR3: TGCGCCAGCTCCTGGACGGTCTCCTACGAGCAGTACTTC.

At least ten counts were recorded for this clonotype. The rearrangement uses TRBV19 and TRBJ1-1; D is undetermined. CDR1 LNHDA and CDR2 SQIVND come from the germline V gene (reference sequence). This CDR3 is 13 amino acids long. V was clipped by 1 base and J by 8 bases, with 11 bases between them. The CDR3, as DNA: TGTGCCAGTAGTATAGCCCGACATAGGGAAGCTTTCTTT. It encodes CASSIARHREAFF.

This clonotype has a count of ten or more. V is TRBV5-1 and J is TRBJ1-1, with D uncertain. CDR1 is SGHRS, CDR2 YFSETQ, per germline. This CDR3 contains 15 residues. V shed 1 base and J shed 4 bases, with 14 bases lying between them. The CDR3 DNA reads TGCGCCAGCAGCTTGTTGGAAGGAGCCAGCACTGAAGCTTTCTTT. Its translation: CASSLLEGASTEAFF.

This clonotype was detected many times. J is TRBJ2-7 and V is TRBV29-1; 8 bases match TRBD1. V gave up 8 bases and J gave up 3 bases; unmatched junction bases: 12. The CDR3 loop spans 14 amino acids. Germline V gene sequence: CDR1 SQVTM, CDR2 ANQGSEA. The CDR3 region is CSTSTGTGSYEQYF. The DNA for the CDR3 is TGCAGCACATCGACCGGGACAGGCAGCTACGAGCAGTACTTC.

This clonotype has just one count. The rearrangement links TRBV7-2 to TRBJ1-3; D is ambiguous. Trimming stripped 3 bases from V and 4 bases from J, with 7 bases between. Per germline, CDR1 SGHTA and CDR2 FQGNSA. CDR3 length equals 13 residues. In nucleotides, the CDR3 is TGTGCCAGCAGCTTTGGTGGAGGAAACACCATATATTTT. Its translation: CASSFGGGNTIYF.

This clonotype was detected ten times or more. V usage is TRBV5-4 and J usage is TRBJ1-1; 7 bases map to TRBD1. The germline V gene encodes CDR1 SGHNT and CDR2 YYREEE (reference sequence). Trimming cost V 4 bases and J 4 bases; bases outside gene matches: 10. The CDR3 contains 15 residues. The DNA of the CDR3 is TGTGCCAGCAGCACAGCCCAGGGGGTCGTCACTGAAGCTTTCTTT. As protein: CASSTAQGVVTEAFF. Supplemented by reference TRBV5-4 and TRBJ1-1, the full variable domain reads ETGVTQSPTHLIKTRGQQVTLRCSSQSGHNTVSWYQQALGQGPQFIFQYYREEENGRGNFPPRFSGLQFPNYSSELNVNALELDDSALYLCASSTAQGVVTEAFFGQGTRLTVV.